Only a few counts were recorded for the clone carrying this TCR beta chain. The antigen is not known. This CDR3 has 14 amino acids. The germline V gene has CDR1 SEHNR and CDR2 FQNEAQ (reference sequence). The data were obtained in a study of STAT5B mutations in CD4+ large granular lymphocyte leukemia. Study-wide findings and caveats: Top patient clones used TRBV06 genes more often: 8/27 versus 2/35 in controls.

Some clones are missing from TCRdb's copy, which holds only in-frame ones; the method was immunoSEQ multiplex PCR. The sample lists 30,000 to 40,000 clones, 65% to 70% occurring once. The source material was CD4+ T cells from blood buffy coats. The chain links TRBV7-9 to TRBJ2-5; D is possibly TRBD2 (5 bases). The origin of this receptor is a human donor in good health. The CDR3 loop is CATVSGGLQETQYF. Here the CDR3 DNA reads TGTGCTACAGTCTCGGGCGGGCTCCAAGAGACCCAGTACTTC.